Below are 17 T cell receptor beta chains sequenced from a single sample in a study of post-analysis software for immune sequencing data. Study-wide points: Roughly 5 TRBV segments were significantly more frequent in patients than in controls. TRBV5-6, TRBV5-1 and TRBV20-1 were among these segments.

The library was made from cDNA and included unique molecular identifiers. TCRdb fed the PCR reads into MiXCR, producing one record per CDR3 protein. The sample yields hundreds of thousands of distinct CDR3 sequences, approximately 59% seen once. For these TCRs, the target antigens are not known. Material: blood. The receptors derive from a girl aged 2 to 9 with multiple sclerosis.

The J gene is TRBJ2-7, the V gene TRBV5-1; 9 bases agree with TRBD1. Germline V gene sequence: CDR1 SGHRS, CDR2 YFSETQ. V shed 4 bases and J 2 bases; nucleotides not matched to a gene: 7. CDR3 length: 15 amino acids. CDR3 in DNA: TGCGCCAGCAGCGGAGGGGGACAGGGAGCCTACGAGCAGTACTTC. Its translation: CASSGGGQGAYEQYF.

Written as DNA, the CDR3 is TGCGCCAACCGCATTCAATCCGGGAACACTGAAGCTTTCTTT. Its translation: CANRIQSGNTEAFF. The chain recombines TRBV5-1 with TRBJ1-1; D is ambiguous. Germline values: CDR1 SGHRS, CDR2 YFSETQ. This CDR3 region has 14 residues. Trimming stripped 9 bases from V and 1 base from J, with 16 bases between.

This sequence joins TRBV6-5 and TRBJ2-7; D possibly corresponds to TRBD1 (6 bases). The germline V and J ends were trimmed by 6 bases and 1 base, with 10 bases remaining between them. The CDR3 has 13 amino acids. CDR1 is MNHEY and CDR2 is SVGAGI in the germline V gene. CDR3 sequence: CASRRQDSYEQYF. In DNA form, the CDR3 reads TGTGCCAGCAGACGACAGGATTCCTACGAGCAGTACTTC.

V and J are TRBV29-1 and TRBJ1-2; no firm D call. Trimming shortened V by 8 bases and J by 1 base, and 8 bases separated the two germline ends. The CDR3 has 11 residues. Looked up from germline, CDR1 is SQVTM and CDR2 is ANQGSEA. For the CDR3, the DNA is TGCAGCACATTGGGTAACTATGGCTACACCTTC. It translates to CSTLGNYGYTF.

The genes are TRBV29-1 and TRBJ2-7; TRBD2 might be the D (5 bases). The length of the CDR3 is 14 residues. CDR1 SQVTM and CDR2 ANQGSEA come from the germline V gene. Trimming pared 4 bases from V and 3 bases from J, leaving 16 bases between. For the CDR3, the DNA is TGCAGCGTTGGAATGACGAGGGCCGGCTACGAGCAGTACTTC. Translation: CSVGMTRAGYEQYF.

The J gene is TRBJ1-6, the V gene TRBV20-1; D is unclear. The CDR3 loop spans 15 amino acids. In germline, CDR1 is DFQATT, CDR2 SNEGSKA (reference sequence). Trimming left V 3 bases short and J 13 bases short, with 22 bases between. CDR3 nucleotide sequence: TGCAGTGCTAGCCGGGCAGGAGTTGAACAGTCTCCCCTCCACTTT. Encoded protein: CSASRAGVEQSPLHF.

The rearrangement links TRBV20-1 to TRBJ2-3, with a weak D call TRBD1 (6 bases). The CDR3 length is 17 residues. V lost 1 base, J lost 1 base, and 18 bases lay in between. CDR1 DFQATT and CDR2 SNEGSKA come from the germline V gene (reference sequence). This CDR3 is CSARVDSSFLRTDTQYF. CDR3 nucleotides: TGCAGTGCTAGAGTGGACAGCAGCTTTCTTCGCACAGATACGCAGTATTTT.

This clonotype showed up just a few times. The rearrangement uses TRBV20-1 and TRBJ2-1; D gene unclear. Between the trimmed V and J ends, which lost 6 bases and 7 bases, there was a span of 16 bases. The CDR3 consists of 13 residues. Per the germline V gene, CDR1 is DFQATT and CDR2 is SNEGSKA (reference sequence). CDR3 loop: CSAFHDPRNEQFF. The CDR3 nucleotides read TGCAGTGCCTTTCACGACCCTCGGAATGAGCAGTTCTTC.

In this sample, this clonotype turned up once. The chain joins TRBV6-5 to TRBJ1-2; D gene ambiguous. Per the germline V gene, CDR1 is MNHEY and CDR2 is SVGAGI. With 2 bases removed from V and 4 bases from J, the gap between germline ends came to 11 bases. The CDR3 length is 14 residues. The CDR3 DNA follows: TGTGCCAGCAGTTACAGCCAGATCGGCTATGGCTACACCTTC. Residues: CASSYSQIGYGYTF.

This clonotype occurred a few times. The junction departs from the called germline gene at one end, perhaps through a read error. The chain carries TRBV6-2 or TRBV6-3 and TRBJ1-5; possibly TRBD1 for D (6 bases). CDR1 and CDR2 (germline): MNHEY, SVGEGT. CDR3 size: 13 residues. CDR3 sequence: CAGSNRAGQPQHF. CDR3 DNA: TGTGCCGGCAGCAACAGGGCGGGTCAGCCCCAGCATTTT.

This sequence joins TRBV20-1 and TRBJ1-2; TRBD1 might be the D (6 bases). The germline gives CDR1 DFQATT, CDR2 SNEGSKA (reference sequence). CDR3 length equals 14 residues. Trimming stripped 5 bases from V and 2 bases from J, with 15 bases between. In DNA form, the CDR3 reads TGCAGTGCTCACGGGGGCAAGGGGAACTATGGCTACACCTTC. Encoded protein: CSAHGGKGNYGYTF.

CDR3: CASRVIAGGSRNEQFF. The CDR3 nucleotides read TGCGCCAGCAGAGTTATAGCGGGAGGGTCCCGCAATGAGCAGTTCTTC. The chain recombines TRBV5-1 with TRBJ2-1; 11 nucleotides line up with TRBD2. CDR1 is SGHRS and CDR2 is YFSETQ in the germline V gene. V shed 5 bases, J shed 6 bases, and the junction held 10 bases outside the gene matches. This CDR3 has 16 residues. The whole variable domain, remainder taken from reference TRBV5-1 and TRBJ2-1, is KAGVTQTPRYLIKTRGQQVTLSCSPISGHRSVSWYQQTPGQGLQFLFEYFSETQRNKGNFPGRFSGRQFSNSRSEMNVSTLELGDSALYLCASRVIAGGSRNEQFFGPGTRLTVL.

This clonotype was seen only a few times. The V gene is TRBV2, the J gene TRBJ2-5, with TRBD2 matching over 7 bases. In germline, CDR1 is SNHLY, CDR2 FYNNEI. The V gene end was trimmed by 5 bases and the J gene end by 5 bases; junction bases not matched to a gene: 11. CDR3 length equals 15 residues. Written as DNA, the CDR3 is TGTGCCAGCAGTCTTAGGCGGGAGTATGACGAGACCCAGTACTTC. This codes for CASSLRREYDETQYF.

This chain connects TRBV20-1 to TRBJ2-1; 9 nucleotides align to TRBD2. This CDR3 spans 15 amino acids. V lost 3 bases to trimming and J lost 4 bases; unmatched junction nucleotides: 7. Germline lookup yields CDR1 DFQATT and CDR2 SNEGSKA (reference sequence). The DNA of the CDR3 is TGCAGTGCTAGGAAGACTAGCGGTTTTTACAATGAGCAGTTCTTC. Protein: CSARKTSGFYNEQFF.

This chain uses TRBV2 with TRBJ2-7; D is ambiguous. CDR3 length: 15 residues. The germline gives CDR1 SNHLY, CDR2 FYNNEI. V was trimmed by 3 bases and J by 0 bases, leaving 12 bases between them. As DNA, the CDR3 is TGTGCCAGCAGTGACCGAGGCTCCAGCTCCTACGAGCAGTACTTC. Its protein is CASSDRGSSSYEQYF.

The rearrangement links TRBV28 to TRBJ2-2, with TRBD1 matching over 10 bases. Germline lookup yields CDR1 MDHEN and CDR2 SYDVKM. The CDR3 extends over 13 amino acids. V was pared by 6 bases and J by 5 bases, with 0 bases of the junction left unmatched. CDR3 in DNA: TGTGCCAGCAGGGACAGGGGGACCGGGGAGCTGTTTTTT. It encodes CASRDRGTGELFF.

The CDR3 DNA reads as TGTGCCAGCAGTTTTATTTTGGGGGGGAGCACAGATACGCAGTATTTT. It translates to CASSFILGGSTDTQYF. The chain links TRBV12-3 or TRBV12-4 to TRBJ2-3, with 7 bases fitting TRBD2. The CDR3 is 16 amino acids. V lost 3 bases to trimming and J lost 0 bases; unmatched junction nucleotides: 6.